Presented here are 10 T cell receptor beta chains from one specimen sequenced in a study of technical replicates of blood from several donors. Assay: immunoSEQ multiplex PCR; the TCRdb copy retains only in-frame clones and omits some. Of tens of thousands of clones in the sample, approximately 94% were seen once. Sequencing was performed on T cells isolated from PBMCs. The receptor source for this set is a human donor in good health.

This rearrangement joins TRBV19 to TRBJ1-3, with 7 bases identical to TRBD1. CDR1 is LNHDA, CDR2 SQIVND, per germline (reference sequence). This CDR3 is 15 amino acids long. V was clipped by 7 bases and J by 0 bases; unmatched bases: 6. CDR3 region: CASKGTDPSGNTIYF. DNA of the CDR3: TGTGCCAGTAAAGGGACAGACCCCTCTGGAAACACCATATATTTT.

The chain combines TRBV4-1 with TRBJ1-4; no clear D gene. Germline values: CDR1 MGHRA, CDR2 YSYEKL. V was clipped by 5 bases and J by 6 bases, with 16 bases between them. The CDR3 consists of 15 residues. The CDR3 spells CASSIRWAGDEKLFF. The CDR3 DNA is TGCGCCAGCAGCATCCGATGGGCCGGTGATGAAAAACTGTTTTTT.

This clone was picked up one time. The J gene is TRBJ1-2, the V gene TRBV5-5; 8 bases map to TRBD1. After removal of 1 base from V and 10 bases from J, the junction contained 6 bases not matched to a gene. Germline loops: CDR1 SGHKS, CDR2 YYEKEE (reference sequence). The CDR3 totals 13 residues. The CDR3 region has the DNA TGTGCCAGCAGCTTGCGGCAGGGACAGGCCTACACCTTC. Translated, it gives CASSLRQGQAYTF.

CDR3 nucleotides: TGCGCCAGCAGGGACAGGGAAGATCAGCCCCAGCATTTT. Translated, it gives CASRDREDQPQHF. The chain has TRBV5-1 and TRBJ1-5; 8 positions match TRBD1. The CDR3 length is 13 residues. V dropped 5 bases and J dropped 5; count of bases not matched to a gene: 3. The germline CDR1 and CDR2 sequences are SGHRS and YFSETQ.

This clone was seen only once. The chain has TRBV5-1 and TRBJ1-2; TRBD1 matches 7 bases. Per germline, CDR1 SGHRS and CDR2 YFSETQ. The CDR3 consists of 16 residues. V lost 0 bases, J lost 3 bases, and 8 bases stayed unmatched. The CDR3 DNA sequence: TGCGCCAGCAGCTTGGACCGGGACAGTGCTTACTATGGCTACACCTTC. Translation gives CASSLDRDSAYYGYTF.

J is TRBJ2-7 and V is TRBV10-3; 12 nucleotides align to TRBD2. Trimming took 11 bases from V and 3 from J; bases not matched to a gene: 17. CDR3 length: 17 amino acids. Germline CDR1 ENHRY, CDR2 SYGVKD. The CDR3 nucleotides are TGTGCCGTTCGTATAGACACTAGCGGGGGGCCCAGCTACGAGCAGTACTTC. It yields the protein CAVRIDTSGGPSYEQYF.

This chain joins TRBV5-1 and TRBJ2-7, with 7 bases identical to TRBD2. The junction had 8 bases not matched to a gene; V was cut back by 5 bases and J by 3 bases. The CDR3 totals 14 residues. Germline CDR1 and CDR2: SGHRS and YFSETQ. The DNA of the CDR3 is TGCGCCAGCAGGATGCCGGGACTAAACTACGAGCAGTACTTC. The encoded protein is CASRMPGLNYEQYF.

CDR3 residues: CASSFGQGASGYTF. DNA of the CDR3: TGCGCCAGCAGCTTTGGACAGGGGGCGAGTGGCTACACCTTC. This rearrangement joins TRBV5-1 to TRBJ1-2; the match to TRBD1 covers 11 bases. Trimming cost V 2 bases and J 7 bases; bases outside gene matches: 4. CDR1 and CDR2 from the germline V gene are SGHRS and YFSETQ. There are 14 residues in the CDR3.

The chain joins TRBV15 to TRBJ2-1; 8 bases line up with TRBD2. Germline lookup yields CDR1 LNHNV and CDR2 YYDKDF (reference sequence). CDR3 size: 15 residues. V lost 3 bases to trimming and J lost 8 bases; unmatched junction nucleotides: 9. Written as DNA, the CDR3 is TGTGCCACCAGCAGGTCCAGCGGGAGTATGCATGAGCAGTTCTTC. Amino acids: CATSRSSGSMHEQFF.

The V call is TRBV30, the J call TRBJ1-2, with 8 bases fitting TRBD1. Germline CDR1 and CDR2: GTSNPN and SVGIG (reference sequence). There are 11 residues in the CDR3. With 7 bases clipped from V and 5 bases from J, the junction kept 3 bases outside the gene matches. In DNA form, the CDR3 reads TGTGCCTCGGGACAGGAGTATGGCTACACCTTC. Protein product: CASGQEYGYTF.